The entry that follows covers one T cell receptor (beta chain) sequence. The antigen remains undetermined. Preparation of TCR beta libraries was done by quantitative 5'-RACE with molecular barcodes. TCRdb reanalysed the 5' RACE reads using MiXCR and keeps one entry per CDR3 protein. The data contain approximately 520,000 distinct CDR3 sequences, about 5.4% of them singletons. This entry is derived from a study of CD8 T cells in ankylosing spondylitis. Broader study findings: Before this, some motif variants had been reported in reactive arthritis synovial fluid and blood. Roughly eight highly homologous variants made up a TCR beta motif, and this motif appeared characteristic of ankylosing spondylitis blood.

There are 13 residues in the CDR3. V dropped 2 bases and J dropped 9 bases, with 13 bases sitting between them. In germline, CDR1 is SGHVS, CDR2 FNYEAQ. Material: blood, either unsorted or a sorted T cell fraction (not recorded which). This sequence joins TRBV7-6 and TRBJ2-5; D is unresolved. This receptor was identified in a male donor with ankylosing spondylitis. The CDR3 nucleotides read TGTGCCAGCAGCTTACAACCAGACACGGCCCAGTACTTC. Residues: CASSLQPDTAQYF. The variable domain in full, completed from reference TRBV7-6 and TRBJ2-5, reads GAGVSQSPRYKVTKRGQDVALRCDPISGHVSLYWYRQALGQGPEFLTYFNYEAQQDKSGLPNDRFSAERPEGSISTLTIQRTEQRDSAMYRCASSLQPDTAQYFGPGTRLLVL.